A selection of T cell receptor beta chains follows, all from one sample in a study of CD8+CD57+ T cells in acquired aplastic anemia. TCRdb re-called the reads through MiXCR, storing one row per CDR3 protein. The table has 100,000 to 150,000 distinct CDR3 sequences, less than 45% seen once. Sequencing was carried out using sorted CD4+, CD8+, or CD8+CD57+ T cells (not recorded which) from PBMCs. Receptors were obtained from a human donor in good health, serving as a control. CDR3s include the opening cysteine and the closing phenylalanine or tryptophan.

V gene	J gene	CDR3 protein
TRBV5-1	TRBJ1-1	CASSLPEGGTYTEAFF
TRBV10-3	TRBJ2-3	CAVSDPTWSRDTQYF
TRBV20-1	TRBJ1-2	CSAPGRGRVGYTF
TRBV6-9	TRBJ1-6	CASSWGDSPLHF
TRBV11-2	TRBJ2-4	CASSLSLPGSGKYF
TRBV29-1	TRBJ1-1	CSVPGQSTEAFF
TRBV10-3	TRBJ2-3	CAISESVTPDTQYF
TRBV29-1	TRBJ2-7	CSVAGGQYEQYF
TRBV6-1	TRBJ1-1	CASSDVDRGAFF
TRBV3-1	TRBJ1-1	CASSQAGRQGAFF
TRBV3-1	TRBJ1-1	CASSQGGKNTEAFF
TRBV2	TRBJ2-7	CASHLWDSGGLEQYF
TRBV7-9	TRBJ2-5	CASSLTAKETQYF
TRBV20-1	TRBJ2-7	CSAEMGERASSYEQYF
TRBV3-1	TRBJ1-5	CASSQGARGQPQHF
TRBV2	TRBJ2-7	CATRGVAGGMQYF